This TCR beta chain appears in the sequencing data of a study of cytomegalovirus exposure and HLA in healthy donors. Study-level information: Inside one of the first data releases sat some 85 million unique TCRs taken from HLA-typed donors.

Study results and caveats: Confirmation was obtained in vitro that a few CMV-associated chains are specific for CMV antigens. In a later analysis, common viral pathogens appeared linked to several of the most significant clusters.

Trimming at V came to 7 bases and at J to 4 bases, leaving 12 bases not matched to a gene. The CDR3 runs 16 residues. Germline CDR1 reads SGHNT; CDR2 reads YENEEA. Vbeta (60) and Jbeta (13) primers were used in the PCR. In the original analysis: Approximately 73 million unique TCR beta chains, roughly 12 million shared, were counted in a later analysis. Assay used: immunoSEQ multiplex PCR; TCRdb lists only in-frame clones, some missing. The DNA was the basis for D and trimming; V, J and clone size are from that table. The sample has roughly 100,000 clones, approximately 70% seen once. Turning to this clone: Its antigen is undetermined.

The chain employs TRBV11-3 and TRBJ2-1, with 8 positions matching TRBD2. The receptor was derived from a young man in good health and CMV-seropositive. Sequencing used PBMCs. In DNA, the CDR3 is TGTGCCAGCATTCCCAACTCGGGGGGGCTTTACAATGAGCAGTTCTTC. Protein: CASIPNSGGLYNEQFF.